These T cell receptor beta chains were read from a single sample in a study of blood T cell repertoires in COVID-19. Clones were sequenced by immunoSEQ multiplex PCR, and TCRdb holds only the in-frame ones, with some missing. The sample records tens of thousands of clones, 90% to 95% being singletons. Sequencing was carried out using peripheral blood. Receptors were obtained from a woman in her 30s in a cohort sampled during active COVID-19. Both conserved end residues are part of each CDR3. The D gene is left open where the match is weak. Size is stated for part of the rows, as once, few or many counts, or as a class when the clone is expanded.

once,TRBJ2-1,TRBV24-1,-,15,CATSDPRTRIHEQFF,TGTGCCACCAGTGATCCCCGTACTAGGATCCATGAGCAGTTCTTC
-,TRBJ2-3,TRBV19,TRBD2,18,CASSMGVAGGLGADTQYF,TGTGCCAGTAGTATGGGGGTAGCGGGAGGGCTCGGGGCAGATACGCAGTATTTT
-,TRBJ2-7,TRBV10-3,TRBD2,14,CAISASGRGYEQYF,TGTGCCATCAGTGCTAGCGGGAGAGGGTACGAGCAGTACTTC
-,TRBJ2-2,TRBV5-5,TRBD2,20,CASSLNPGLAGGRYTGELFF,TGTGCCAGCAGCCTTAACCCGGGACTAGCGGGAGGGAGGTACACCGGGGAGCTGTTTTTT
-,TRBJ2-2,TRBV5-1,-,17,CASSPTGTYENTGELFF,TGCGCCAGCAGCCCGACTGGGACTTACGAGAACACCGGGGAGCTGTTTTTT
-,TRBJ2-3,TRBV30,-,11,CAWSVRDTQYF,TGTGCCTGGAGTGTACGGGATACGCAGTATTTT
-,TRBJ2-7,TRBV6-5,-,12,CATSAGSYEQYF,TGTGCCACCTCGGCAGGATCCTACGAGCAGTACTTC
-,TRBJ1-5,TRBV5-5,TRBD1,15,CASSLSQGAYQPQHF,TGTGCCAGCAGCTTGTCACAGGGGGCGTATCAGCCCCAGCATTTT
-,TRBJ1-2,TRBV9,-,14,CASRLGAADYGYTF,TGTGCCAGCAGGTTGGGGGCAGCGGACTATGGCTACACCTTC
-,TRBJ1-1,TRBV5-1,-,13,CASSLNGYDEAFF,TGCGCCAGCAGCTTGAACGGGTATGATGAAGCTTTCTTT
once,TRBJ2-1,TRBV7-2,TRBD2,15,CASSTTSGRIDEQFF,TGTGCCAGCAGCACAACTAGCGGGAGGATCGATGAGCAGTTCTTC
-,TRBJ2-5,TRBV18,-,14,CASSPGLRGETQYF,TGTGCCAGCTCACCGGGATTAAGGGGGGAGACCCAGTACTTC
once,TRBJ2-7,TRBV24-1,-,16,CATSDFPQGTTYEQYF,TGTGCCACCAGTGATTTCCCTCAGGGGACCACCTACGAGCAGTACTTC
-,TRBJ1-6,TRBV6-5,TRBD1,16,CASSYSDRGRGSPLHF,TGTGCCAGCAGTTACTCGGACAGGGGGCGCGGGTCACCCCTCCACTTT
-,TRBJ2-1,TRBV19,TRBD2,15,CASSTGLAGGGEQFF,TGTGCCAGTAGTACGGGACTAGCGGGAGGCGGAGAGCAGTTCTTC
-,TRBJ2-7,TRBV7-8,TRBD1,16,CASSLRRDRPSYEQYF,TGTGCCAGCAGCTTACGTCGGGACAGGCCCTCCTACGAGCAGTACTTC
once,TRBJ2-1,TRBV10-3,TRBD2,15,CAIRDSGTRDNEQFF,TGTGCCATCAGGGACTCCGGGACTAGGGACAATGAGCAGTTCTTC
-,TRBJ1-5,TRBV27,-,10,CASTGQPQHF,TGTGCCAGCACAGGGCAGCCCCAGCATTTT
-,TRBJ2-2,TRBV9,TRBD2,15,CASSETSGATGELFF,TGTGCCAGCAGTGAGACTAGCGGGGCCACCGGGGAGCTGTTTTTT
-,TRBJ2-7,TRBV5-1,-,14,CASSLAANLYEQYF,TGCGCCAGCAGCTTGGCCGCTAATCTCTACGAGCAGTACTTC
-,TRBJ2-5,TRBV5-4,TRBD1,13,CASSATGVRTQYF,TGTGCCAGCAGCGCGACAGGGGTCAGGACCCAGTACTTC
-,TRBJ2-7,TRBV19,-,12,CASSRGGYEQYF,TGTGCCAGTAGCCGAGGGGGATACGAGCAGTACTTC